The 10 T cell receptor beta chains below come from one sample, sequenced in a study of sequential checkpoint blockade in melanoma. TCRdb keeps only in-frame clones here, not all; method: immunoSEQ multiplex PCR. The data contain around 2,000 clones, roughly 30% of them singletons. Treatment denoted: randomized to nivolumab then ipilimumab (arm A) or the reverse (arm B). The specimen was tumor tissue (inferred from file names), collected from a patient given nivolumab and ipilimumab in sequence. The receptors derive from a human donor with melanoma.

The chain is built from TRBV6-8 and TRBJ1-2; 10 nucleotides line up with TRBD1. This CDR3 is 15 amino acids long. Trimming removed 4 bases from V and 7 bases from J; junction bases left unmatched: 9. Germline lookup yields CDR1 MNHGY and CDR2 SAAAGT. The CDR3 spells CASSSTGGSTVGYTF. Here the CDR3 DNA reads TGTGCCAGCAGTTCGACAGGGGGCTCGACGGTTGGCTACACCTTC.

This clone was picked up a small number of times. J is TRBJ1-2 and V is TRBV5-1; 8 bases agree with TRBD1. V gave up 0 bases and J gave up 8 bases; unmatched junction bases: 6. Germline V gene data show CDR1 as SGHRS and CDR2 as YFSETQ. This CDR3 comprises 14 residues. CDR3 in amino acids: CASSLEQGAGGYTF. The CDR3 DNA sequence: TGCGCCAGCAGCTTGGAGCAGGGGGCAGGCGGCTACACCTTC. Looking up the rest from reference TRBV5-1 and TRBJ1-2 gives the full variable domain: KAGVTQTPRYLIKTRGQQVTLSCSPISGHRSVSWYQQTPGQGLQFLFEYFSETQRNKGNFPGRFSGRQFSNSRSEMNVSTLELGDSALYLCASSLEQGAGGYTFGSGTRLTVV.

The gene calls are TRBV29-1 and TRBJ1-5; D is unclear. The V and J ends lost 5 bases and 6 bases respectively, with 14 bases between them. The germline gives CDR1 SQVTM, CDR2 ANQGSEA. CDR3 length: 13 amino acids. The chain's CDR3 is CSVSSGSGQPQHF. The CDR3 bases are TGCAGCGTTTCCTCCGGGTCGGGTCAGCCCCAGCATTTT.

The chain has TRBV29-1 and TRBJ2-3; D may correspond to TRBD1 or TRBD2 (5 bases each). V was trimmed by 5 bases and J by 1 base, leaving 13 bases between them. The CDR3 consists of 14 residues. The germline CDR1 and CDR2 sequences are SQVTM and ANQGSEA. CDR3 sequence (DNA): TGCAGCGTTCGGGGCCTGAATGGCACAGATACGCAGTATTTT. Translation: CSVRGLNGTDTQYF.

This clone rates as large. The chain employs TRBV11-3 and TRBJ2-5; TRBD2 aligns across 7 bases. V lost 5 bases to trimming and J lost 5 bases; unmatched junction nucleotides: 14. Germline V lookup: CDR1 SGHNT, CDR2 YENEEA. The CDR3 is 16 amino acids. In nucleotides, the CDR3 is TGTGCCAGCAGCCCTGTGGGAGGGGATAGTAGCGAGACCCAGTACTTC. This encodes CASSPVGGDSSETQYF.

The V gene is TRBV23-1, the J gene TRBJ2-5; D is ambiguous. TRBV23-1 counts as an open reading frame of uncertain function. This CDR3 is built from 13 residues. V was shortened by 6 bases and J by 7 bases, with 15 bases between the two germline ends. The CDR3 DNA reads as TGCGCCAGCAGCCAAGGATCCGACGGGACCCAGTACTTC. Translating it yields CASSQGSDGTQYF.

The V gene is TRBV11-3, the J gene TRBJ2-1; perhaps D is TRBD1 or TRBD2 (5 bases each). Germline lookup yields CDR1 SGHNT and CDR2 YENEEA. Trimming cost V 0 bases and J 0 bases, with 9 bases left between them. The CDR3 runs to 16 residues. CDR3 region: CASSLEKGSSYNEQFF. In nucleotides, the CDR3 is TGTGCCAGCAGCTTAGAGAAGGGGAGCTCCTACAATGAGCAGTTCTTC.

J is TRBJ2-3 and V is TRBV29-1; TRBD1 matches at 10 bases. This CDR3 region has 14 residues. V lost 6 bases to trimming and J lost 1 base; unmatched junction nucleotides: 4. The germline V gene encodes CDR1 SQVTM and CDR2 ANQGSEA. The CDR3 sequence: CSVAGTGGTDTQYF. CDR3 coding DNA: TGCAGCGTAGCAGGGACAGGGGGCACAGATACGCAGTATTTT.

This clone was found a few times. V usage is TRBV5-1 and J usage is TRBJ1-4; D not certain. This CDR3 region has 14 residues. From germline, CDR1 is SGHRS and CDR2 YFSETQ. V was clipped by 0 bases and J by 3 bases, with 6 bases between them. The CDR3 sequence: CASSLASSNEKLFF. CDR3 sequence (DNA): TGCGCCAGCAGCTTGGCCAGCTCTAATGAAAAACTGTTTTTT.

V is TRBV12-5 and J is TRBJ1-2; 8 positions agree with TRBD1. V was pared by 6 bases and J by 7 bases, with 10 bases of the junction left unmatched. The CDR3 is 14 amino acids. Germline V gene data show CDR1 as LGHNT and CDR2 as FRNRAP. DNA of the CDR3: TGTGCTAGTGGCCCCGGGACAGGTCCCTTTGGCTACACCTTC. The encoded protein is CASGPGTGPFGYTF.